These 24 T cell receptor beta chains share one sample of origin, sequenced in a study of blood T cell repertoires in COVID-19. Clones were sequenced by immunoSEQ multiplex PCR, and TCRdb holds only the in-frame ones, with some missing. Here the sample spans more than 85,000 clones, 90% being singletons. The material sequenced was peripheral blood. All receptors come from a man between 60 and 75 years old with acute or convalescent COVID-19.

This clone was counted between two and nine times. The chain uses TRBV7-2 and TRBJ2-7; D uncertain. The germline gives CDR1 SGHTA, CDR2 FQGNSA. The CDR3 is made up of 14 amino acids. V shed 5 bases and J shed 1 base, with 12 bases lying between them. CDR3 nucleotide sequence: TGTGCCAGCAGCCTAACGAGGAATTCCTACGAGCAGTACTTC. This gives the protein CASSLTRNSYEQYF. Variable domain in full (rest from reference TRBV7-2 and TRBJ2-7): GAGVSQSPSNKVTEKGKDVELRCDPISGHTALYWYRQSLGQGLEFLIYFQGNSAPDKSGLPSDRFSAERTGGSVSTLTIQRTQQEDSAVYLCASSLTRNSYEQYFGPGTRLTVT.

The chain combines TRBV19 with TRBJ2-7, with D possibly being TRBD2 (6 bases). V lost 7 bases and J 5 bases, leaving 21 bases between the germline ends. The germline CDR1 and CDR2 sequences are LNHDA and SQIVND (reference sequence). The CDR3 has 15 residues. CDR3 region: CASKANGGSPHEQYF. In nucleotides, the CDR3 is TGTGCCAGTAAGGCGAACGGGGGTAGTCCTCACGAGCAGTACTTC.

The rearrangement joins TRBV11-3 to TRBJ2-3; D is ambiguous. Trimming cost V 3 bases and J 2 bases, with 3 bases left between them. The CDR3 runs to 12 residues. Germline CDR1 is SGHNT and CDR2 is YENEEA. Written as DNA, the CDR3 is TGTGCCAGCAGCTTCTTCACAGATACGCAGTATTTT. Amino acid sequence: CASSFFTDTQYF.

The CDR3 DNA follows: TGTGCCAGCAGTGAACAGGGGCCCGGGGAGCTGTTTTTT. This gives the protein CASSEQGPGELFF. This chain uses TRBV6-1 with TRBJ2-2, with D possibly TRBD1 on 6 matching bases. Per germline, CDR1 MNHNS and CDR2 SASEGT. V was clipped by 2 bases and J by 6 bases, with 7 bases between them. The CDR3 consists of 13 residues.

The rearrangement uses TRBV4-2 and TRBJ2-3; 8 nucleotides line up with TRBD2. V shed 4 bases and J 2 bases; nucleotides not matched to a gene: 11. The CDR3 extends over 17 amino acids. CDR1 and CDR2 (germline): LGHNA, YNFKEQ. This chain's CDR3 is CASSPDLSGTITDTQYF. CDR3 in DNA: TGTGCCAGCAGCCCAGACCTTAGCGGGACGATCACAGATACGCAGTATTTT.

The rearrangement joins TRBV15 to TRBJ2-1, with D tentatively TRBD1 (7 bases). Germline lookup yields CDR1 LNHNV and CDR2 YYDKDF (reference sequence). Trimming took off 3 bases at V and 1 base at J, with 10 bases between the two ends. This CDR3 is built from 15 residues. For the CDR3, the DNA is TGTGCCACCAGCAGGTCAGGGGGGTCCTACAATGAGCAGTTCTTC. It yields the protein CATSRSGGSYNEQFF.

The genes are TRBV5-1 and TRBJ2-1; 7 positions agree with TRBD1. Germline V lookup: CDR1 SGHRS, CDR2 YFSETQ. J lost 4 bases, V lost 4 bases, and 14 bases had no gene match. The CDR3 is 17 amino acids. CDR3 region: CASSLSGDSFFYNEQFF. The CDR3 bases are TGCGCCAGCAGCCTGTCTGGGGACAGCTTTTTTTACAATGAGCAGTTCTTC.

V gene TRBV4-2 combines with J gene TRBJ2-1; 7 bases match TRBD2. CDR3 length: 18 residues. CDR1 is LGHNA and CDR2 is YNFKEQ in the germline V gene. The trim removed 0 bases at V and 0 bases at J, leaving 8 bases unmatched. CDR3 amino acids: CASSQEVLLASSYNEQFF. The CDR3 coding sequence is TGTGCCAGCAGCCAAGAGGTCCTACTAGCGAGCTCCTACAATGAGCAGTTCTTC.

V gene TRBV11-2 combines with J gene TRBJ2-7; 7 positions match TRBD2. This CDR3 has 16 amino acids. The junction had 10 bases not matched to a gene; V was cut back by 5 bases and J by 0 bases. Germline loops: CDR1 SGHAT, CDR2 FQNNGV. The CDR3: CASSALPGGGSYEQYF. CDR3 nucleotides: TGTGCCAGCAGCGCCCTACCGGGGGGAGGCTCCTACGAGCAGTACTTC. Together with reference TRBV11-2 and TRBJ2-7, the CDR3 gives the full variable domain: EAGVAQSPRYKIIEKRQSVAFWCNPISGHATLYWYQQILGQGPKLLIQFQNNGVVDDSQLPKDRFSAERLKGVDSTLKIQPAKLEDSAVYLCASSALPGGGSYEQYFGPGTRLTVT.

The rearrangement joins TRBV5-1 to TRBJ1-1; D remains ambiguous. Germline V gene data show CDR1 as SGHRS and CDR2 as YFSETQ. This CDR3 has 15 amino acids. The ends were cut back, 0 bases at V and 11 bases at J, with 20 bases in the middle. The CDR3 sequence: CASSLGRAGAQLAFF. CDR3 coding DNA: TGCGCCAGCAGCTTGGGGCGCGCGGGTGCACAATTGGCTTTCTTT.

The rearrangement links TRBV29-1 to TRBJ1-2; 8 bases match TRBD1. J lost 8 bases, V lost 6 bases, and 17 bases had no gene match. CDR1 is SQVTM and CDR2 is ANQGSEA in the germline V gene. The CDR3 contains 15 residues. The CDR3 nucleotides are TGCAGCGTCGGAGGCTTCCGGGACAGGAGACGCGGCTACACCTTC. It encodes CSVGGFRDRRRGYTF.

In nucleotides, the CDR3 is TGTGCCAGTAGTTCGAAAAGGACAGGCTACGAGCAGTACTTC. This sequence encodes CASSSKRTGYEQYF. The chain employs TRBV19 and TRBJ2-7; 7 bases map to TRBD1. This CDR3 region has 14 residues. Germline V lookup: CDR1 LNHDA, CDR2 SQIVND (reference sequence). V lost 5 bases, J lost 3 bases, and 7 bases stayed unmatched.

This chain connects TRBV5-1 to TRBJ2-5, with 8 bases fitting TRBD2. Germline CDR1 SGHRS, CDR2 YFSETQ. This CDR3 contains 15 residues. Unmatched junction bases numbered 6, after V lost 4 bases and J lost 1 base. The CDR3 sequence is CASSHRLASQETQYF. The CDR3 DNA reads TGCGCCAGCAGCCACCGACTAGCGTCCCAAGAGACCCAGTACTTC.

This CDR3 is CASSSTSGQHNEQFF. CDR3 bases: TGTGCCAGCTCATCGACTAGCGGGCAACACAATGAGCAGTTCTTC. The V gene is TRBV18, the J gene TRBJ2-1; the match to TRBD2 covers 10 bases. CDR1 and CDR2 (germline): KGHSH, LQKENI. The V gene end was trimmed by 5 bases and the J gene end by 5 bases; junction bases not matched to a gene: 6. The length of the CDR3 is 15 residues.

Details on this clone: At one boundary the junction diverges from the germline segment, which might be a read error. The V and J genes are TRBV7-3 and TRBJ2-4; 11 bases match TRBD1. Germline values: CDR1 SGHTA, CDR2 FQGTGA. The CDR3 extends over 13 amino acids. CDR3 sequence reads: CASSPQGQGVQSF. CDR3 nucleotides: TGTGCCAGCAGCCCCCAGGGACAGGGGGTCCAAAGTTTC.

The chain employs TRBV7-9 and TRBJ1-1; 10 bases match TRBD1. CDR3 size: 14 residues. Germline values: CDR1 SEHNR, CDR2 FQNEAQ (reference sequence). V dropped 5 bases and J dropped 5; count of bases not matched to a gene: 5. CDR3 amino acids: CASSARTGGTEAFF. In DNA form, the CDR3 reads TGTGCCAGCAGCGCACGGACAGGGGGGACTGAAGCTTTCTTT. Full variable domain (missing parts from reference TRBV7-9 and TRBJ1-1): DTGVSQNPRHKITKRGQNVTFRCDPISEHNRLYWYRQTLGQGPEFLTYFQNEAQLEKSRLLSDRFSAERPKGSFSTLEIQRTEQGDSAMYLCASSARTGGTEAFFGQGTRLTVV.

The V and J genes are TRBV6-5 and TRBJ1-4; unclear D gene. CDR1 and CDR2 from the germline V gene are MNHEY and SVGAGI. This CDR3 is 15 amino acids long. V lost 6 bases and J 0 bases, leaving 11 bases between the germline ends. The CDR3 DNA follows: TGTGCCAGCAGCATAAACTACGCAACTAATGAAAAACTGTTTTTT. Its translation: CASSINYATNEKLFF.

The chain is built from TRBV11-2 and TRBJ1-2; 7 positions agree with TRBD1. The CDR3 is 14 residues long. After removal of 1 base from V and 4 bases from J, the junction contained 3 bases not matched to a gene. Germline-derived CDR1 and CDR2 are SGHAT and FQNNGV. DNA for the CDR3: TGTGCCAGCAGCTTAGGGGGACAGAGCTATGGCTACACCTTC. Encoded protein: CASSLGGQSYGYTF.

V is TRBV7-2 and J is TRBJ2-3; 13 positions agree with TRBD2. V lost 5 bases and J lost 1; bases outside the gene matches: 3. The CDR3 extends over 16 amino acids. Germline CDR1 SGHTA, CDR2 FQGNSA. The CDR3 region is CASSKGTSGGTDTQYF. The CDR3 coding sequence is TGTGCCAGCAGCAAGGGGACTAGCGGGGGCACAGATACGCAGTATTTT. The full variable domain, in which reference TRBV7-2 and TRBJ2-3 provide the parts outside the CDR3, is GAGVSQSPSNKVTEKGKDVELRCDPISGHTALYWYRQSLGQGLEFLIYFQGNSAPDKSGLPSDRFSAERTGGSVSTLTIQRTQQEDSAVYLCASSKGTSGGTDTQYFGPGTRLTVL.

The rearrangement uses TRBV24-1 and TRBJ1-1; D might be TRBD1 (6 bases). The CDR3 covers 14 residues. V lost 5 bases and J lost 7, with 16 bases in between. Per the germline V gene, CDR1 is KGHDR and CDR2 is SFDVKD. The CDR3 DNA follows: TGTGCCACCAGTGTGGGGGGGGCGCAAGGTGAAGCTTTCTTT. It yields the protein CATSVGGAQGEAFF.

J is TRBJ2-5 and V is TRBV24-1, with 8 bases aligning to TRBD1. The ends lost 5 bases at V and 4 bases at J; junction bases unmatched: 11. Germline V gives CDR1 KGHDR, CDR2 SFDVKD. CDR3 length: 16 amino acids. The CDR3 bases are TGTGCCACCAGTGCGCGGACAGGGCTGGGGCGAGAGACCCAGTACTTC. Protein product: CATSARTGLGRETQYF.

The chain combines TRBV2 with TRBJ1-2; the match to TRBD1 covers 8 bases. After removal of 9 bases from V and 4 bases from J, the junction contained 4 bases not matched to a gene. Germline loops: CDR1 SNHLY, CDR2 FYNNEI. CDR3 length equals 12 residues. The CDR3: CASRDRIYGYTF. The DNA of the CDR3 is TGTGCCAGTCGGGACAGGATCTATGGCTACACCTTC.

Notes on this clone: A read error may account for a junction end that differs from germline. The chain carries TRBV6-5 and TRBJ2-5, with 7 nucleotides matching TRBD2. This CDR3 region has 12 residues. Germline lookup yields CDR1 MNHEY and CDR2 SVGAGI. The CDR3 nucleotides are TGTGCCACCACGACTAGCCAAGGGACCCAGTACTTC. This translates into CATTTSQGTQYF.

The rearrangement uses TRBV9 and TRBJ2-7, with TRBD1 as a possible D gene (7 bases). The CDR3 covers 14 residues. V was pared by 4 bases and J by 7 bases, with 18 bases between. The germline CDR1 and CDR2 sequences are SGDLS and YYNGEE. CDR3: CASSPGGGYFEQYF. The CDR3 nucleotides are TGTGCCAGCAGCCCAGGGGGAGGCTACTTTGAGCAGTACTTC.